This paragraph reports one T cell receptor (beta chain). Expressed TCRB transcripts got sequenced, as all isolated RNA was reverse transcribed. This table comes from immunoSEQ multiplex PCR, and its TCRdb copy is limited to in-frame clones, with some not included. Here the sample spans 620,000 or so clones, roughly 15% being singletons. The sample originates from a study of beta chain features in type 1 diabetes. The sample comprised naive CD4+ T cells from blood. This TCR was recovered from a man between 18 and 35 years old in good health.

CDR3 sequence reads: CASSLRHRTSGSYNEQFF. CDR3 sequence (DNA): TGTGCCAGCAGTTTAAGGCATAGGACTAGCGGATCCTACAATGAGCAGTTCTTC. The genes are TRBV27 and TRBJ2-1, with 10 bases aligning to TRBD2. The CDR3 has 18 residues. Unmatched junction bases numbered 8, after V lost 2 bases and J lost 1 base. Germline CDR1 MNHEY, CDR2 SMNVEV (reference sequence).